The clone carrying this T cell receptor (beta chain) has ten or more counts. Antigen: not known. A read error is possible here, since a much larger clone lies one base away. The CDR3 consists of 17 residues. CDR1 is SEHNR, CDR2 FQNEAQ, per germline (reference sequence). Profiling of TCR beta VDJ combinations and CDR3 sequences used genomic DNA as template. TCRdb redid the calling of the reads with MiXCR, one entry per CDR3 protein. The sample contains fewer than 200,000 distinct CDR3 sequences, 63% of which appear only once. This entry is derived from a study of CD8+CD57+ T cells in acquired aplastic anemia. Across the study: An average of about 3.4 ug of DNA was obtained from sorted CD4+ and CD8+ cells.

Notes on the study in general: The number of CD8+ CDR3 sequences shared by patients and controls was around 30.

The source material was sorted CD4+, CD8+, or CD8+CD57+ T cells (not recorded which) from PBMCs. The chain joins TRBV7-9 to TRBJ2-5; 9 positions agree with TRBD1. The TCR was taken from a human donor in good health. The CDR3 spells CASNLGPGTGGLETQYF. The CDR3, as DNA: TGTGCCAGCAACTTAGGCCCTGGTACAGGGGGCCTGGAGACCCAGTACTTC.